This record covers a single TCR beta chain. This clone was seen a few times. Which antigen it targets is not known. The input lacks base qualities; no much larger clone sits a single base away. The library was built by means of the immunoSEQ multiplex PCR assay. DNA from the CD4+ T cells that had been cultured and isolated underwent TCR beta CDR3 sequencing. The original methods were these. Non-productive TCR sequences were discarded, and reads were trimmed to the CDR3 region, with only CDR3s of 7 or more amino acids retained. The MANAFEST web app was used to identify antigen-specific clonotypes by comparing expansion in peptide wells with expansion in reference cultures. To be called positive, a clone needed expansion at FDR<0.05 compared with the reference and with all other wells, an odds ratio greater than 5, and a frequency greater than 0.1% in two replicate wells. A clonotype was defined as cross-reactive if the clonotype was significantly expanded both in SARS-CoV-2 spike wells and in at least one common cold coronavirus spike condition. CDR3 similarity was assessed by Levenshtein distance with the stringdist R package, and unrooted trees were built with ape in R 3.6.1. TCRdb obtained this table from immuneACCESS and retained in-frame rearrangements with V and J assigned. These tables miss some clones; where compared with another copy, unresolved V genes account for less than half of the shortfall, and the remainder is unexplained. Clone size and the V and J calls come from that table; the DNA yielded D and trimming. This sample is represented by 23,000 or so clones; 65% to 85% of them were singletons. The ten top clones hold about 10% of the sample.

From its cysteine to its phenylalanine, the CDR3 spans 10 amino acids. Only the CDR3 DNA stays, 30 bases, in frame from base 1. CDR1 and CDR2, looked up from the germline V gene, are SQVTM and ANQGSEA. The data originate from a study of vaccination effects on CD4 cells after COVID-19 (dated by TCRdb to between 2021 and 2023). At the level of the whole study: Each participant received two doses of an mRNA SARS-CoV-2 vaccine, either BNT162b2 or mRNA-1273. SARS-CoV-2 spike-specific CD4+ TCR repertoires were compared before and after mRNA vaccination in COVID-19 convalescent patients and in infection-naive vaccine recipients. Altogether, some ten COVID-19 convalescent patients and a few SARS-CoV-2-naive healthy vaccine recipients made up the full study. Cultures from other donors in the study were sequenced using the Oncomine TCR Beta short-read assay on an Illumina iSeq 100.

Points the paper makes about the study in general: In healthy vaccine recipients, vaccine-induced clones were almost all SARS-CoV-2 mono-reactive, with only 1 of 255 being cross-reactive with common cold coronaviruses. Only a small number of convalescent patients were included, and no early post-infection timepoints were available, which limited the study. Marked clonal contraction was observed in both infection-induced and vaccine-induced clones at late post-vaccination timepoints, consistent with waning T cell responses.

The ViraFEST assay stimulated PBMC with viral peptide pools and then used TCR sequencing to identify antigen-specific CD4+ T cell clonotypes by expansion. After around 10 days of culture, CD4+ T cells were isolated with the EasySep CD4+ T cell isolation kit. Healthy vaccine recipients had no prior SARS-CoV-2 infection, confirmed by negative nucleocapsid antibodies before and after vaccination. Some 2 million PBMC per well were cultured in IMDM with approximately 5% human AB serum, 10 IU/ml IL-2 and gentamicin, plus 10 ug/ml peptides. On days 3 and 7, half of the culture medium was replaced with fresh IL-2-containing medium. Unless noted otherwise, every peptide stimulation condition was grown in triplicate wells. PBMC were separated from whole blood using Ficoll-Paque Plus gradient centrifugation and were then either cryopreserved at -140C or used fresh. The overlapping peptide pools covered the spike proteins of SARS-CoV-2 as well as those of the common cold coronaviruses HCoV-NL63, HCoV-OC43 and HCoV-229E. The QIAamp micro DNA kit was used to extract genomic DNA from the cultured CD4+ T cells.

The rearrangement combines TRBV29-1 with TRBJ1-1; no D gene is confidently identified. Sequenced material: CD4+ T cells from PBMCs cultured with HCoV-229E spike peptides, taken before COVID-19 vaccination. What the cell subset or site label conveys for this sample: HCoV-229E spike overlapping peptide pool stimulation. The TCR comes from a human donor who received a COVID-19 vaccine. The nucleotide sequence reads TGCAGTGGAGGACTGACCGAAGCTTTCTTT. Protein translation: CSGGLTEAFF.